A single sample is the source of the 18 T cell receptor beta chains below, sequenced in a study of regulatory T cells in long-lasting Graves disease. Stated time point: newly diagnosed GD, antithyroid drugs for less than 3 months. Extracted RNA from PBMCs served as the source of the TCR library. Building of the TCR beta libraries involved iRepertoire HTBI primers and Arm-PCR of CDR3 regions. In TCRdb, the multiplex PCR reads were re-called with MiXCR into one record per CDR3 protein. The sample yields hundreds of thousands of distinct CDR3 sequences, 12% seen once. The data were also submitted as part of a second study, on T cells in Graves' hyperthyroidism and ophthalmopathy.

The source material was peripheral blood mononuclear cells (PBMCs), sampled at new diagnosis, from a patient treated with antithyroid drugs. These receptors originate from a woman younger than 45 with Graves disease.

This clonotype has at least ten counts. The CDR3 reads CASSFQGAYNEQFF. The CDR3 nucleotides are TGTGCCAGCAGTTTCCAGGGCGCCTACAATGAGCAGTTCTTC. This rearrangement joins TRBV12-3 or TRBV12-4 to TRBJ2-1; D might be TRBD1 (5 bases). V was shortened by 3 bases and J by 2 bases, with 8 bases between the two germline ends. The CDR3 covers 14 residues.

V usage is TRBV19 and J usage is TRBJ2-1, with 8 bases aligning to TRBD2. The CDR3 consists of 15 residues. Germline V CDR1 and CDR2: LNHDA, SQIVND (reference sequence). The V and J ends lost 3 bases and 6 bases, in that order; junction bases with no gene match: 7. The CDR3 spells CASSISGSAGNEQFF. CDR3 nucleotide sequence: TGTGCCAGTAGTATCAGCGGGAGTGCTGGCAATGAGCAGTTCTTC.

This clonotype showed up many times. J is TRBJ2-1 and V is TRBV7-2, with D unresolved. V lost 5 bases and J lost 0, with 11 bases in between. CDR3 length: 15 amino acids. Per the germline V gene, CDR1 is SGHTA and CDR2 is FQGNSA. The CDR3 coding sequence is TGTGCCAGCAGCCCTTACTTAATCTCCTACAATGAGCAGTTCTTC. Translated: CASSPYLISYNEQFF.

The chain combines TRBV6-2 or TRBV6-3 with TRBJ2-4; the D gene is possibly TRBD1 (5 bases). Germline V gives CDR1 MNHEY, CDR2 SVGEGT. V lost 5 bases to trimming and J lost 7 bases, with 9 bases between them. The CDR3 has 12 amino acids. CDR3 nucleotide sequence: TGTGCCAGCAGTCCAGGGTGGAACATTCAGTACTTC. This translates into CASSPGWNIQYF.

This clonotype was counted many times. V and J are TRBV30 and TRBJ2-7; possibly TRBD2 for D (6 bases). The V end lost 3 bases, the J end lost 4 bases, and 19 bases lay between the germline ends. The CDR3 sequence is 15 residues long. The germline V gene encodes CDR1 GTSNPN and CDR2 SVGIG (reference sequence). DNA of the CDR3: TGTGCCTGGAGAGTGTCGCCGGGACTGGTTTACGAGCAGTACTTC. Amino acids: CAWRVSPGLVYEQYF.

This clonotype was seen repeatedly, ten times or more. This sequence joins TRBV11-2 and TRBJ2-3; no definite D call. Germline V gene sequence: CDR1 SGHAT, CDR2 FQNNGV. V lost 8 bases and J 5 bases, leaving 14 bases between the germline ends. The CDR3 sequence is 13 residues long. CDR3: CASLGWVGDTQYF. CDR3 nucleotides: TGTGCCAGCCTAGGCTGGGTAGGAGATACGCAGTATTTT.

The table lists this clonotype with many counts. The chain recombines TRBV6-2 or TRBV6-3 with TRBJ1-1; TRBD1 is a possible D gene (5 bases). The germline gives CDR1 MNHEY, CDR2 SVGEGT. The CDR3 spans 15 residues. With 5 bases removed from V and 5 bases from J, the gap between germline ends came to 18 bases. As DNA, the CDR3 is TGTGCCAGCAGTCCCCTAGGACGTGGGGGAACTGAAGCTTTCTTT. Translation gives CASSPLGRGGTEAFF.

In its sample, this clonotype was seen many times. CDR3 protein: CASSIQATRGTDTQYF. CDR3 bases: TGTGCCAGTAGTATCCAGGCCACGAGAGGGACAGATACGCAGTATTTT. The chain is built from TRBV19 and TRBJ2-3, with D perhaps matching TRBD2 (5 bases). V lost 3 bases, J lost 3 bases, and 16 bases lay in between. The CDR3 sequence is 16 residues long. CDR1 is LNHDA and CDR2 is SQIVND in the germline V gene (reference sequence).

This chain joins TRBV9 and TRBJ2-7; no firm D call. Trimming stripped 2 bases from V and 5 bases from J, with 17 bases between. This CDR3 comprises 15 residues. Germline values: CDR1 SGDLS, CDR2 YYNGEE. The CDR3 spells CASSVMSEGTNEQYF. CDR3 DNA: TGTGCCAGCAGCGTCATGTCTGAAGGTACCAACGAGCAGTACTTC.

This clonotype was seen repeatedly, ten times or more. The chain recombines TRBV20-1 with TRBJ2-1; D possibly corresponds to TRBD2 (5 bases). Germline V gene sequence: CDR1 DFQATT, CDR2 SNEGSKA (reference sequence). The CDR3 covers 11 residues. Trimming left V 6 bases short and J 3 bases short, with 6 bases between. The CDR3 DNA is TGCAGTGCACTAGTCTACAATGAGCAGTTCTTC. As protein: CSALVYNEQFF.

This clonotype was seen many times. This sequence joins TRBV11-2 and TRBJ2-7; possible D gene TRBD2, 5 bases. V lost 4 bases, J lost 1 base, and 8 bases lay in between. Per the germline V gene, CDR1 is SGHAT and CDR2 is FQNNGV. The length of the CDR3 is 13 residues. CDR3 sequence (DNA): TGTGCCAGCAGCTCTCGACTATCCTACGAGCAGTACTTC. Protein: CASSSRLSYEQYF.

Ten or more counts support this clonotype. The chain carries TRBV5-6 and TRBJ2-1; 7 nucleotides agree with TRBD1. V dropped 3 bases and J dropped 5; count of bases not matched to a gene: 5. CDR1 is SGHDT and CDR2 is YYEEEE in the germline V gene. The CDR3 runs to 14 residues. Here the CDR3 reads CASSWGTANNEQFF. Written as DNA, the CDR3 is TGTGCCAGCAGCTGGGGGACAGCAAACAATGAGCAGTTCTTC.

J is TRBJ2-7 and V is TRBV7-2, with 7 positions matching TRBD1. V lost 1 base to trimming and J lost 1 base; unmatched junction nucleotides: 7. Germline assignment: CDR1 SGHTA and CDR2 FQGNSA. The CDR3 length is 16 residues. The CDR3 spells CASSLVFAGGSYEQYF. CDR3 sequence (DNA): TGTGCCAGCAGCTTAGTCTTCGCAGGGGGTTCCTACGAGCAGTACTTC.

About this clonotype itself: A far larger clone differs by one base, so this is likely a read error. The rearrangement links TRBV2 to TRBJ2-7, with TRBD2 matching over 8 bases. Trimming took 5 bases from V and 7 from J; bases not matched to a gene: 10. Per germline, CDR1 SNHLY and CDR2 FYNNEI. This CDR3 comprises 14 residues. The CDR3 DNA reads as TGTGCCAGCAGTCGACGACTAGCGACCAATGAGCAGTACTTC. It yields the protein CASSRRLATNEQYF.

At least ten counts were recorded for this clonotype. The J gene is TRBJ2-5, the V gene TRBV7-2; the match to TRBD1 covers 9 bases. Germline CDR1 is SGHTA and CDR2 is FQGNSA. There are 12 residues in the CDR3. V trimming: 9 bases; J trimming: 4 bases; junction bases outside the gene matches: 3. CDR3 region: CASGDRVETQYF. CDR3 sequence (DNA): TGTGCCAGTGGGGACAGGGTAGAGACCCAGTACTTC. Using reference TRBV7-2 and TRBJ2-5 for the parts outside the CDR3, the full variable domain is GAGVSQSPSNKVTEKGKDVELRCDPISGHTALYWYRQSLGQGLEFLIYFQGNSAPDKSGLPSDRFSAERTGGSVSTLTIQRTQQEDSAVYLCASGDRVETQYFGPGTRLLVL.

This clonotype appeared many times. V usage is TRBV29-1 and J usage is TRBJ1-1, with D tentatively TRBD1 (5 bases). CDR1 and CDR2 (germline): SQVTM, ANQGSEA. Trimming took 2 bases from V and 5 from J, leaving 9 bases between them. The CDR3 spans 12 residues. The CDR3 spells CSVETGGTEAFF. Written as DNA, the CDR3 is TGCAGCGTTGAAACAGGTGGTACTGAAGCTTTCTTT.

V usage is TRBV11-2 and J usage is TRBJ2-1; TRBD2 is a possible D gene (6 bases). The germline gives CDR1 SGHAT, CDR2 FQNNGV. The length of the CDR3 is 17 residues. Between the trimmed V and J ends, which lost 6 bases and 0 bases, there was a span of 18 bases. CDR3 DNA: TGTGCCAGCAGTTTACTCCTGGCGGGAAGCTCCTACAATGAGCAGTTCTTC. This encodes CASSLLLAGSSYNEQFF.

This clonotype was seen more than once but under ten times. This chain uses TRBV7-9 with TRBJ1-2; TRBD1 might be the D (5 bases). This CDR3 region has 16 residues. Germline CDR1 SEHNR, CDR2 FQNEAQ (reference sequence). The germline V and J ends were trimmed by 1 base and 0 bases, with 12 bases remaining between them. DNA of the CDR3: TGTGCCAGCAGCTTAGTGAGGGGCCGTACTAACTATGGCTACACCTTC. Protein product: CASSLVRGRTNYGYTF.